Reported below is one TCR beta chain. Its specificity is unknown. Per the germline V gene, CDR1 is MRHNA and CDR2 is SNTAGT. The J segment lost 0 bases and the V segment lost 4 bases, leaving 3 bases of the junction unmatched. The CDR3 length is 16 residues. These data are taken from a study of cytomegalovirus exposure and HLA in healthy donors. Some clones are missing from TCRdb's copy, which holds only in-frame ones; the method was immunoSEQ multiplex PCR. The sample includes 65,000 or so clones, about 90% seen only once; the top ten take over 1%. Study findings and constraints: It was about 180 TCR beta chains that were listed as cytomegalovirus-associated.

This receptor was identified in a woman aged 18-29 years in good health and CMV-seronegative. The rearrangement links TRBV6-4 to TRBJ2-6, with 7 bases lining up with TRBD1. The sample taken for sequencing was PBMCs. The CDR3 DNA reads TGTGCCAGCAGTGCCACAGGGGACTCTGGGGCCAACGTCCTGACTTTC. Its translation is CASSATGDSGANVLTF.